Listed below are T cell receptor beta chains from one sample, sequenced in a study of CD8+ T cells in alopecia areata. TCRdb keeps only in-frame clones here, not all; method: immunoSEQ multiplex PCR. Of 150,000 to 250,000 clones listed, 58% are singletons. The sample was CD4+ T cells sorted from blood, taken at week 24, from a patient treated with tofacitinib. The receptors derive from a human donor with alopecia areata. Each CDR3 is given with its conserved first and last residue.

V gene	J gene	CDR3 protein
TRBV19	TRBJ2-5	CASSIGGGLEETQYF
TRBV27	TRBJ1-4	CASSSLPGQANEKLFF
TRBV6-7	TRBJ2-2	CASVHVAGELFF
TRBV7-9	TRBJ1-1	CASSSQIEAFF
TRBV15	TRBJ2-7	CATSVRDRGYEQYF
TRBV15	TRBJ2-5	CATSRAQGDGLGETQYF
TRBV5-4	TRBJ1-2	CASSLAYGDGYTF
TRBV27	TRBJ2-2	CASGRDRGRTGELFF
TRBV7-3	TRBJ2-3	CASSLWRTDTQYF
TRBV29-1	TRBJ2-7	CSVVGQGSYEQYF
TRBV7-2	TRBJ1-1	CASSLEGRRNTEAFF
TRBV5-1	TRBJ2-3	CASRVAGATDTQYF
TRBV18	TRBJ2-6	CASSPRGWDVLTF
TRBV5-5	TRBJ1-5	CASSLVQGGSNQPQHF
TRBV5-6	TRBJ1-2	CASSPGTSVFGYTF
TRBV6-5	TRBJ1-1	CASSYSMRQKNTEAFF
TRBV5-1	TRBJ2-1	CASSLDSGRDEQFF
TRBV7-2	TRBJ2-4	CASSLTVGGTQYF
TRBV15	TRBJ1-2	CATSREAREGGYTF
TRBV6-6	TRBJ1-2	CASSKQGIHGYTF
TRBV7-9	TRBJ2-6	CASSRWDRAISGANVLTF
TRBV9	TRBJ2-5	CASSPSYSGRGSGETQYF
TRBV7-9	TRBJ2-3	CASSYGGMIDTQYF
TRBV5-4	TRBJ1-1	CASTPARQIMNTEAFF
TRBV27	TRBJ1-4	CASSSGQGFGEKLFF
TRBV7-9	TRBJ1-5	CANNQPQHF
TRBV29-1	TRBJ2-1	CSVDRGGGNNEQFF
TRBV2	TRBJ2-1	CASRETNEQFF
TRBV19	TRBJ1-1	CASRSGIMNTEAFF
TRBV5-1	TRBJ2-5	CASSSGDTIQETQYF
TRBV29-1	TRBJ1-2	CSVEGATGSRGYTF
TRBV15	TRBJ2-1	CATSRLAGVPEQFF
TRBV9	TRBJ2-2	CASSVELAANTGELFF
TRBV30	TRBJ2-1	CAWKHPLESAEQFF
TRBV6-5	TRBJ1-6	CASSYGAGRNSPLHF
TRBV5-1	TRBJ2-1	CASSLGTVSYNEQFF
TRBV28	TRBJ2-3	CASSARRTPSTDTQYF
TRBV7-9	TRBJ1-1	CASSLASALNEAFF
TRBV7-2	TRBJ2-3	CASSQGTGLDTQYF
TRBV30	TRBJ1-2	CAWSAKYGYTF
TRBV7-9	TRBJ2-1	CASSPLTPSSYNEQFF
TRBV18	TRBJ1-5	CASSPSDTSQPQHF
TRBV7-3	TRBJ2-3	CASRALPDTQYF